The T cell receptor beta chain under discussion was sequenced for a study of shared clonotypes between healthy human individuals (TCRdb year 2020). Study-level background: Three men and two women, aged 18 to 49 years, made up the cohort. For each donor, CD4 naive and CD4 memory were each run on three plates, CD8 naive on two plates, and CD8 memory on one plate. To estimate repertoire size and how much clonotypes are shared between individuals, the study performed deep sequencing of blood TCR repertoires from a few healthy adults. To increase sequencing depth and limit assay-specific biases, different laboratories used diverse techniques to prepare libraries and sequence TCR repertoires. Each donor's leukapheresis produced roughly between about 0.85 and 10 billion PBMCs. Here is what the overall study found, with its caveats: When a handful of donors were compared, the shared fraction of clonotypes was around 5% for naive CD4, less than 4% for naive CD8, more than 2% for memory CD4, and 0.35% to 0.4% for memory CD8. Even with the large sequencing depth, rarefaction of the sorted-subset datasets indicated that sequencing was incomplete. Only blood was sampled, and tissue TCR repertoires likely differ from those in blood. Compared with non-shared clonotypes, clonotypes shared by all four sorted-subset donors had higher generation probabilities. Larger estimated clonotype richness was generally found for naive subsets than for memory subsets. Pairwise subsampling indicated that sequencing depth was expected to affect the degree of clonotype sharing among donors. Because the study included only a small number of donors, the genetic and exposure-history diversity represented was limited.

TCR CDR3 regions were amplified from genomic DNA by multiplex PCR using the deep immunoSEQ assay. Extracted genomic DNA from each cell subset was distributed evenly across all wells of several immunoSEQ 96-well plates, and each plate was treated as a replicate. For sorted subsets, each replicate PCR was loaded with 200 ng genomic DNA, equivalent to 32,000 or so T cell genomes. Purified libraries were quantified with a Qubit 3.0 fluorometer, sized on a Bioanalyzer 2100, and re-quantified with the KAPA Library Quantification kit. Every immunoSEQ 96-well plate was sequenced on a dedicated single-read 150-cycle Illumina NextSeq 550 flow cell. In the authors' own workflow: Because the immunoSEQ output included only junctional sequences and no quality scores, the filtering could not be the same as the filtering used for full-length reads. To assign V/J genes and CDR3, sequences were annotated using PyIR, a Python wrapper for IgBLAST v1.9, with IMGT germline references. Reads were removed for weak V/J assignments (E-value above 1e-6), missing CDR3, stop codons, out-of-frame junctions, or ambiguous translated residues. V3J clonotypes were defined by identical inferred V gene, J gene, and CDR3 amino acid sequence. Percentage overlap between repertoires was calculated by dividing the number of shared unique clonotypes by the size of the smaller repertoire. RTK rarefaction, the Chao1 estimator, and Recon v2.1 estimates of unobserved clonotypes were used to assess repertoire richness. Generation probabilities were computed with OLGA for all TCRbeta clonotypes obtained by the gDNA method from four donors. Here the immuneACCESS table is served through TCRdb, limited to in-frame sequences with V and J called. Missing clones are a known gap in these copies; in checked studies unresolved V genes cover under half, and the rest lacks a known reason. V and J calls and clone size come straight from that table; D and trimming were deduced from the DNA. The sample table contains 300,000 to 400,000 clones; only one count was recorded for roughly 70% of them. The ten biggest clones cover more than 9% of the sample.

Worth noting for this clone: Its antigen is unknown. No base qualities exist here, and no much larger clone lies one base off it.

Compared with germline, V lacks 0 bases and J lacks 3 bases; bases without a gene match: 6. Taken from the germline V gene (reference sequence), the CDR1 and CDR2 loops are SGHNT and YYREEE. The CDR3 goes from the cysteine to the phenylalanine over 15 residues. Here the CDR3 DNA is all that survives: 45 bases in frame from base 1. The donors were healthy, HIV-negative adults with no recently reported acute infections or vaccinations. Every donor was a Caucasian adult living in Nashville, Tennessee, USA. CD4+ T cells were enriched through magnetic negative selection, after which naive cells were positively selected on CD45RA and the remaining negative fraction served as the memory subset. After blood collection by leukapheresis, PBMCs were isolated using Ficoll-Histopaque density gradient centrifugation and then cryopreserved in the vapor phase of liquid nitrogen. Analytical flow cytometry was used to check the purity and quantity of each magnetically sorted T cell population. Each sorted fraction had its genomic DNA isolated and then quantified by UV absorbance on a Nanodrop 2000c.

The V gene is TRBV5-4 and the J gene is TRBJ2-7; 7 bases in between match TRBD2. The specimen sequenced was memory CD4+ T cells sorted from blood. In the paper's terms, the cell subset or site label means: CD45RA-negative fraction. The sequence was collected from a man aged 25 to 45 in good health. CDR3 reads: CASSLASQRGYEQYF. The bases read TGTGCCAGCAGCTTGGCGTCCCAGCGGGGCTACGAGCAGTACTTC.